Following are 7 T cell receptor beta chains from one sample sequenced in a study of CD8+ T cells in alopecia areata. Sequencing templates came from extracted RNA that was reverse transcribed into cDNA. Clones were read by immunoSEQ multiplex PCR, and TCRdb kept only the in-frame ones, dropping some. The sample holds approximately 98,000 clones, 55% to 75% seen once. Sequencing was carried out using CD8+ T cells sorted from blood. The receptors originated from a human donor in good health.

The chain carries TRBV7-8 and TRBJ2-3; D could derive from TRBD1 or TRBD2 (6 bases each). Germline assignment: CDR1 SGHVS and CDR2 FQNEAQ. The CDR3 extends over 16 amino acids. V was shortened by 1 base and J by 0 bases, with 11 bases between the two germline ends. The CDR3 is CASSLDGGPSTDTQYF. As DNA, the CDR3 is TGTGCCAGCAGCTTAGATGGGGGGCCTAGCACAGATACGCAGTATTTT. Together with reference TRBV7-8 and TRBJ2-3, the CDR3 gives the full variable domain: GAGVSQSPRYKVAKRGQDVALRCDPISGHVSLFWYQQALGQGPEFLTYFQNEAQLDKSGLPSDRFFAERPEGSVSTLKIQRTQQEDSAVYLCASSLDGGPSTDTQYFGPGTRLTVL.

The chain combines TRBV9 with TRBJ2-5, with a weak D call TRBD1 (6 bases). The J call is in doubt because the DNA end fits TRBJ2-7 better. Germline CDR1 and CDR2: SGDLS and YYNGEE. The CDR3 extends over 14 amino acids. The CDR3 nucleotides are TGTGCCAGCAGCGTAGATGGGACAACCTACGAGCAGTACTTC. Translating gives CASSVDGTTYEQYF.

This chain joins TRBV25-1 and TRBJ1-1; no definite D call. The CDR3 consists of 13 residues. Trimming took off 6 bases at V and 1 base at J, with 9 bases between the two ends. Germline V gene lookup returns CDR1 MGHDK and CDR2 SYGVNS. The CDR3 sequence is CASRAHGNTEAFF. The DNA for the CDR3 is TGTGCCAGCAGGGCGCACGGGAACACTGAAGCTTTCTTT.

This chain joins TRBV13 and TRBJ1-2; D is ambiguous. The CDR3 loop spans 15 amino acids. Trimming removed 1 base from V and 4 bases from J, with 13 bases in between. CDR1 and CDR2 (germline): PRHDT, FYEKMQ (reference sequence). CDR3 residues: CASSLDTGPGYGYTF. The CDR3 bases are TGTGCCAGCAGCTTAGATACGGGCCCCGGCTATGGCTACACCTTC. Full variable domain (missing parts from reference TRBV13 and TRBJ1-2): AAGVIQSPRHLIKEKRETATLKCYPIPRHDTVYWYQQGPGQDPQFLISFYEKMQSDKGSIPDRFSAQQFSDYHSELNMSSLELGDSALYFCASSLDTGPGYGYTFGSGTRLTVV.

The table lists this clone with a few counts. V usage is TRBV7-9 and J usage is TRBJ2-1; TRBD1 or TRBD2 may be the D gene (6 bases each). Trimming pared 2 bases from V and 7 bases from J, leaving 18 bases between. CDR3 length: 16 residues. Germline V gives CDR1 SEHNR, CDR2 FQNEAQ (reference sequence). In nucleotides, the CDR3 is TGTGCCAGCAGCTTACCGGGGGCTACCTATTATAATGAGCAGTTCTTC. Encoded protein: CASSLPGATYYNEQFF.

The chain combines TRBV29-1 with TRBJ2-1, with 10 nucleotides matching TRBD1. This CDR3 region has 14 residues. Germline V gene sequence: CDR1 SQVTM, CDR2 ANQGSEA. V trimming: 6 bases; J trimming: 6 bases; junction bases outside the gene matches: 8. The CDR3 DNA reads TGCAGCGTCGGCGGGACAGGGGCTGGCAATGAGCAGTTCTTC. Amino acid sequence: CSVGGTGAGNEQFF.

V usage is TRBV19 and J usage is TRBJ1-5; TRBD1 is a possible D gene (6 bases). The CDR3 contains 15 residues. The V end was cut by 1 base, the J end by 5 bases, with 12 bases between. In germline, CDR1 is LNHDA, CDR2 SQIVND (reference sequence). The CDR3 nucleotides are TGTGCCAGTAGTATAGGCGGACAGATTGATCAGCCCCAGCATTTT. Translation gives CASSIGGQIDQPQHF.